This T cell receptor (beta chain) was captured in a study of T cell responses to AZD1222 COVID-19 vaccine. With respect to this clone: Its antigen remains unidentified.

Using immunoSEQ multiplex PCR, the repertoire was profiled, and TCRdb retains in-frame clones only, with some absent. The sample consists of over 120,000 clones, over 85% of them appearing once. General study points: Nearly half of spike-specific TCRs reportedly target variant regions that are unmutated in the B.1.351 and B.1.1.7 variants. Spike-wide vaccine-associated CD4 TCRs dominated at 160-218 and 743-854. Two doses of AZD1222 preceded a rise in Spike-specific TCR breadth and depth. The donors showed a predominance of white British ancestry and of females, with possible underestimation of clonal diversity.

This sequence originates from an adult in good health. The sequencing here drew on peripheral blood, taken on day 0 of AZD1222 vaccination.

The CDR3 loop reads CASSSGQGQFTEAFF. The CDR3 coding sequence is TGTGCCAGCAGCTCCGGACAGGGTCAATTTACTGAAGCTTTCTTT. The chain uses TRBV7-9 and TRBJ1-1; 8 nucleotides match TRBD1. V lost 4 bases to trimming and J lost 5 bases; unmatched junction nucleotides: 9. CDR3 size: 15 residues. Germline V gene sequence: CDR1 SEHNR, CDR2 FQNEAQ (reference sequence).